The 20 T cell receptor beta chains in this list originate from one sample, sequenced in a study of PD-1 blockade in classical Hodgkin lymphoma. The repertoire was sequenced with immunoSEQ multiplex PCR; TCRdb's copy has only in-frame clones and lacks some. Of about 94,000 clones in the sample, roughly 89% were seen once. Each patient relapsed following autologous stem cell transplantation, and prior brentuximab vedotin exposure differed. Material: peripheral blood mononuclear cells (PBMCs), obtained before the second cycle of nivolumab. Receptors originate from a human donor with classical Hodgkin lymphoma.

This clone was found once. The V call is TRBV19, the J call TRBJ2-7; TRBD2 matches at 14 bases. The CDR3 loop spans 17 amino acids. V shed 6 bases, J shed 2 bases, and the junction held 9 bases outside the gene matches. Germline V gene sequence: CDR1 LNHDA, CDR2 SQIVND (reference sequence). This CDR3 is CASRVTGLAGETYEQYF. For the CDR3, the DNA is TGTGCCAGTAGGGTTACGGGACTAGCGGGGGAAACCTACGAGCAGTACTTC.

The V gene is TRBV15, the J gene TRBJ1-5, with D possibly matching TRBD1 (5 bases). Germline lookup yields CDR1 LNHNV and CDR2 YYDKDF (reference sequence). V lost 0 bases and J 3 bases, leaving 12 bases between the germline ends. The CDR3 is made up of 16 amino acids. CDR3 amino acids: CATSREAGYINQPQHF. The CDR3 DNA reads as TGTGCCACCAGCAGAGAGGCAGGGTATATCAATCAGCCCCAGCATTTT.

This clone was counted once. In nucleotides, the CDR3 is TGTGCCAGCAGTGGTCAGGGTTACACCGGGGAGCTGTTTTTT. Protein sequence: CASSGQGYTGELFF. The V and J genes are TRBV6-1 and TRBJ2-2, with a tentative D call TRBD1 (5 bases). The germline gives CDR1 MNHNS, CDR2 SASEGT. The CDR3 is 14 amino acids. V lost 4 bases to trimming and J lost 3 bases, with 9 bases between them.

The gene calls are TRBV30 and TRBJ1-1; D uncertain. Germline CDR1 reads GTSNPN; CDR2 reads SVGIG (reference sequence). V lost 0 bases, J lost 0 bases, and 5 bases lay in between. CDR3 size: 13 residues. The CDR3 region has the DNA TGTGCCTGGAGTGTACGGCTGAACACTGAAGCTTTCTTT. It codes for CAWSVRLNTEAFF.

The V and J genes are TRBV29-1 and TRBJ2-3; D is uncertain. The length of the CDR3 is 14 residues. V was trimmed by 4 bases and J by 4 bases, leaving 15 bases between them. Per the germline V gene, CDR1 is SQVTM and CDR2 is ANQGSEA. CDR3 amino acids: CSVVVGILPDTQYF. CDR3 sequence (DNA): TGCAGCGTTGTAGTAGGGATTCTCCCAGATACGCAGTATTTT.

The chain is built from TRBV18 and TRBJ2-6; 7 positions agree with TRBD2. This CDR3 contains 19 residues. Germline V CDR1 and CDR2: KGHSH, LQKENI. V shed 2 bases and J 0 bases; nucleotides not matched to a gene: 10. CDR3 sequence (DNA): TGTGCCAGCTCACCATCTCCACTAGCGCCCGTCTCTGGGGCCAACGTCCTGACTTTC. Its translation is CASSPSPLAPVSGANVLTF.

The CDR3: CASSHIPQYF. Written as DNA, the CDR3 is TGTGCCAGCAGCCACATTCCGCAGTATTTT. The chain carries TRBV11-2 and TRBJ2-3; no definite D call. Germline CDR1 reads SGHAT; CDR2 reads FQNNGV. Trimming cost V 5 bases and J 10 bases, with 7 bases left between them. The CDR3 totals 10 residues.

The chain carries TRBV9 and TRBJ1-4; weak D call: TRBD1 (5 bases). Trimming cost V 4 bases and J 4 bases, with 11 bases left between them. The CDR3 is 14 amino acids. The germline gives CDR1 SGDLS, CDR2 YYNGEE. This CDR3 reads CASSPRGSNEKLFF. The CDR3 bases are TGTGCCAGCAGCCCGAGGGGTAGTAATGAAAAACTGTTTTTT.

This rearrangement joins TRBV11-2 to TRBJ2-7, with 7 nucleotides matching TRBD1. Germline V gives CDR1 SGHAT, CDR2 FQNNGV. This CDR3 has 15 amino acids. V shed 5 bases and J 3 bases; nucleotides not matched to a gene: 10. In nucleotides, the CDR3 is TGTGCCAGCAGCGAAGGACAGGCAGTCCTCTACGAGCAGTACTTC. Its protein product is CASSEGQAVLYEQYF.

The rearrangement joins TRBV7-2 to TRBJ2-3; TRBD2 matches at 7 bases. Germline CDR1 reads SGHTA; CDR2 reads FQGNSA. Losses at the gene ends were 7 bases for V and 3 bases for J; bases not matched to a gene: 10. The CDR3 is made up of 15 amino acids. CDR3 in DNA: TGTGCCAGCAATCCGGGGAGGGGCGTGACAGATACGCAGTATTTT. It translates to CASNPGRGVTDTQYF.

The rearrangement links TRBV7-2 to TRBJ1-2; D call uncertain. There are 13 residues in the CDR3. V gave up 5 bases and J gave up 4 bases, with 11 bases separating them. CDR1 and CDR2 from the germline V gene are SGHTA and FQGNSA. The CDR3 DNA reads TGTGCCAGCAGCCAGGCAGGCCGCTATGGCTACACCTTC. Translating gives CASSQAGRYGYTF.

The chain employs TRBV11-2 and TRBJ2-5; 7 nucleotides agree with TRBD1. Germline CDR1 is SGHAT and CDR2 is FQNNGV. CDR3 length: 15 amino acids. Germline trimming cut 0 bases from V and 5 bases from J; bases unmatched to any gene: 6. DNA for the CDR3: TGTGCCAGCAGCTTAGAAGGGGGCCGGCCGGAGACCCAGTACTTC. This translates into CASSLEGGRPETQYF. The variable domain in full, with the rest retrieved from reference TRBV11-2 and TRBJ2-5, is EAGVAQSPRYKIIEKRQSVAFWCNPISGHATLYWYQQILGQGPKLLIQFQNNGVVDDSQLPKDRFSAERLKGVDSTLKIQPAKLEDSAVYLCASSLEGGRPETQYFGPGTRLLVL.

The chain is built from TRBV7-9 and TRBJ2-7, with 7 bases matching TRBD1. Germline lookup yields CDR1 SEHNR and CDR2 FQNEAQ (reference sequence). J gave up 6 bases and V 5 bases, and 16 bases lay outside the gene matches. The CDR3 has 16 amino acids. The DNA for the CDR3 is TGTGCCAGCAGCCCAGGGACAGCAAACGTCCTCCGCGAGCAGTACTTC. As protein: CASSPGTANVLREQYF.

This clone showed up just once. The chain carries TRBV5-6 and TRBJ1-2, with a possible D match to TRBD1 (5 bases). The germline V gene has CDR1 SGHDT and CDR2 YYEEEE. V was cut by 4 bases and J by 5 bases, with 15 bases left in between. The CDR3 length is 14 residues. This chain's CDR3 is CASSPFGGDYGYTF. In DNA form, the CDR3 reads TGTGCCAGCAGCCCTTTCGGGGGGGATTATGGCTACACCTTC. Using reference TRBV5-6 and TRBJ1-2 for the parts outside the CDR3, the full variable domain is DAGVTQSPTHLIKTRGQQVTLRCSPKSGHDTVSWYQQALGQGPQFIFQYYEEEERQRGNFPDRFSGHQFPNYSSELNVNALLLGDSALYLCASSPFGGDYGYTFGSGTRLTVV.

V and J are TRBV13 and TRBJ2-7; D is undetermined. Germline loops: CDR1 PRHDT, CDR2 FYEKMQ (reference sequence). The CDR3 runs to 12 residues. V lost 3 bases, J lost 9 bases, and 12 bases lay in between. The CDR3 is CASSLERTGQYF. CDR3 in DNA: TGTGCCAGCAGCTTGGAACGTACGGGGCAGTACTTC.

The V call is TRBV30, the J call TRBJ2-3; D gene uncertain. Per the germline V gene, CDR1 is GTSNPN and CDR2 is SVGIG (reference sequence). This CDR3 is built from 14 residues. V dropped 3 bases and J dropped 1 base, with 11 bases sitting between them. The CDR3 loop is CAWSAALGTDTQYF. The CDR3 region has the DNA TGTGCCTGGAGCGCTGCTCTGGGCACAGATACGCAGTATTTT. Full variable domain (rest looked up from reference TRBV30 and TRBJ2-3): SQTIHQWPATLVQPVGSPLSLECTVEGTSNPNLYWYRQAAGRGLQLLFYSVGIGQISSEVPQNLSASRPQDRQFILSSKKLLLSDSGFYLCAWSAALGTDTQYFGPGTRLTVL.

The V call is TRBV6-5, the J call TRBJ1-1; tentatively, D is TRBD1 (6 bases). Trimming took 0 bases from V and 9 from J, leaving 14 bases between them. The CDR3 totals 14 residues. Germline CDR1 MNHEY, CDR2 SVGAGI. CDR3 sequence: CASSYSNFQGKAFF. The CDR3, as DNA: TGTGCCAGCAGTTACTCGAATTTCCAGGGGAAAGCTTTCTTT.

The rearrangement links TRBV2 to TRBJ2-7; D remains ambiguous. The CDR3 has 14 amino acids. V was shortened by 4 bases and J by 0 bases, with 10 bases between the two germline ends. Germline V gene sequence: CDR1 SNHLY, CDR2 FYNNEI. The CDR3 reads CASSVAIPSYEQYF. The CDR3, as DNA: TGTGCCAGCAGTGTGGCAATTCCCTCCTACGAGCAGTACTTC. Based on the CDR3 plus reference TRBV2 and TRBJ2-7, the full variable domain is EPEVTQTPSHQVTQMGQEVILRCVPISNHLYFYWYRQILGQKVEFLVSFYNNEISEKSEIFDDQFSVERPDGSNFTLKIRSTKLEDSAMYFCASSVAIPSYEQYFGPGTRLTVT.

The CDR3 DNA reads as TGTGCCAGCAGCACTCAGGGGATCCGGGAGACCCAGTACTTC. It yields the protein CASSTQGIRETQYF. The chain recombines TRBV11-2 with TRBJ2-5; perhaps TRBD1 as D (6 bases). The germline V gene encodes CDR1 SGHAT and CDR2 FQNNGV. This CDR3 has 14 amino acids. Trimming removed 5 bases from V and 5 bases from J, with 15 bases in between. Using reference TRBV11-2 and TRBJ2-5 for the parts outside the CDR3, the full variable domain is EAGVAQSPRYKIIEKRQSVAFWCNPISGHATLYWYQQILGQGPKLLIQFQNNGVVDDSQLPKDRFSAERLKGVDSTLKIQPAKLEDSAVYLCASSTQGIRETQYFGPGTRLLVL.

V is TRBV21-1 and J is TRBJ2-3; TRBD2 reflects the table's D call only, with no check against the DNA. TRBV21-1 counts as a pseudogene. The CDR3 runs 15 residues. The CDR3 DNA is TGTGCCAGCAGCTCAGAGGGATATGGGGCAGATACGCAGTATTTT. It codes for CASSSEGYGADTQYF.